This entry describes one T cell receptor beta chain. Its antigen is unidentified. The CDR3 is 13 amino acids. The V and J ends lost 5 bases and 6 bases respectively, with 13 bases between them. CDR1 is SGHVS, CDR2 FQNEAQ, per germline. The sample's time point: patch test 1, 2 weeks after DPC sensitization. The sample's treatment: therapeutic diphenylcyclopropenone sensitization with weekly scalp DPC. This sample was included in a study of human T cells and chemical hapten exposure. Study at large: DPC 0.01% went on the upper back by patch test, with reading at 6 days.

TCRdb used MiXCR to reprocess the RACE reads, holding one entry per CDR3 protein. The sample lists 95,000 to 150,000 distinct CDR3 sequences, around 15% seen once, with 0.8% to 1% in the top ten. Study-wide results and caveats: Expanded TCRs were compared with controls, and the expanded TCRs formed significantly more large CDR3 similarity clusters.

The chain couples TRBV7-8 to TRBJ1-2; D gene ambiguous. The clonotype was recovered from a man aged 18 to 29 with alopecia areata. Some clones in this sample may be carry-over from other donors' samples. The sequencing here drew on whole blood, taken in connection with sensitization to the hapten diphenylcyclopropenone (DPC). CDR3 sequence reads: CASSPQPRDGYTF. The CDR3 region has the DNA TGTGCCAGCAGCCCACAGCCACGGGATGGCTACACCTTC.